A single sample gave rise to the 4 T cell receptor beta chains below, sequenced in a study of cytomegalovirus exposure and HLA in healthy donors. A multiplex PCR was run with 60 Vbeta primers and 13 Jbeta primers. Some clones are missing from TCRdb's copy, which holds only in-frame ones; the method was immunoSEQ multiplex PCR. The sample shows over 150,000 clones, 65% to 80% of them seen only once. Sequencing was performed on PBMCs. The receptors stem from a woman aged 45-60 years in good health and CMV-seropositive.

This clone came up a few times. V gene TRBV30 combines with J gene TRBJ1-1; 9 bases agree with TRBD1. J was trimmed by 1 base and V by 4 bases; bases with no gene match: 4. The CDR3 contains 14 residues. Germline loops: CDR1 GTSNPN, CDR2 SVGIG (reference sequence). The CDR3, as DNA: TGTGCCTGGACCAGGGACAGGGCGAACACTGAAGCTTTCTTT. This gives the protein CAWTRDRANTEAFF.

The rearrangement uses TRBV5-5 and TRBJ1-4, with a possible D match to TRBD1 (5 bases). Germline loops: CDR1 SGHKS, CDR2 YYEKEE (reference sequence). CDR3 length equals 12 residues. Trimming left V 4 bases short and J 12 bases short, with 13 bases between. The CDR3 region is CASSLGGAELFF. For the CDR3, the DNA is TGTGCCAGCAGCCTGGGCGGGGCAGAACTGTTTTTT.

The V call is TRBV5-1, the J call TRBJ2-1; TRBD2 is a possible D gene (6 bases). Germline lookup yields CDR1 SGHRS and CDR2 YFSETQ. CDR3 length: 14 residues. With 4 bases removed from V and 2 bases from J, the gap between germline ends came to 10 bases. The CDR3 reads CASSGGTAYNEQFF. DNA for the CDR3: TGCGCCAGCAGCGGCGGGACTGCCTACAATGAGCAGTTCTTC.

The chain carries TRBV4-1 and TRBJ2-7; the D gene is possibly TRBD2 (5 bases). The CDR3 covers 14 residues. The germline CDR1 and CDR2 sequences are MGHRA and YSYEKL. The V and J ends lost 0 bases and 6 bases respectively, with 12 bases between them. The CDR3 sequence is CASSQETSAGEQYF. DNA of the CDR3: TGCGCCAGCAGCCAAGAAACTAGTGCGGGCGAGCAGTACTTC.